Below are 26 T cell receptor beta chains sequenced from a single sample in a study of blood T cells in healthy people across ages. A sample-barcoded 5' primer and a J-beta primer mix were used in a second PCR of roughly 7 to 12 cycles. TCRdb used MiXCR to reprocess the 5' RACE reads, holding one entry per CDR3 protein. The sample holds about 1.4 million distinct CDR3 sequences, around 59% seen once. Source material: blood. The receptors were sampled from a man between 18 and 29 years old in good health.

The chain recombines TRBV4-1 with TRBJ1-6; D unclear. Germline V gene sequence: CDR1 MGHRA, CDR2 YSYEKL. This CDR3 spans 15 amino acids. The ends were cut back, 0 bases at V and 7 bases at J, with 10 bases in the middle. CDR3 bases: TGCGCCAGCAGCCAAGAAGGAGACTCCAATTCACCCCTCCACTTT. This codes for CASSQEGDSNSPLHF.

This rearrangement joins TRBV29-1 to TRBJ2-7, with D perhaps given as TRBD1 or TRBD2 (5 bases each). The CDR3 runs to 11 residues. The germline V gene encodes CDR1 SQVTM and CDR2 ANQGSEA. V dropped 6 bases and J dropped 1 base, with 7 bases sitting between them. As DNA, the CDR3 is TGCAGCGTCGGGGCTTCCTACGAGCAGTACTTC. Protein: CSVGASYEQYF.

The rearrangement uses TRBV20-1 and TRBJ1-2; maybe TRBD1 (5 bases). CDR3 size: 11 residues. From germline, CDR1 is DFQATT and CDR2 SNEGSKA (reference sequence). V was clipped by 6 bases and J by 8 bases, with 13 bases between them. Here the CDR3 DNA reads TGCAGTGCCAGTTCGGGGGAGGGCTACACCTTC. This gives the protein CSASSGEGYTF.

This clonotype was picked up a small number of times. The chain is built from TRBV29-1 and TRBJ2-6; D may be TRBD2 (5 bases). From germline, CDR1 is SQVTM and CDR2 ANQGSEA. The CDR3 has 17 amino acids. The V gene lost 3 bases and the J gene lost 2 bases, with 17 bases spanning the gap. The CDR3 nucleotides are TGCAGCGTTGAGGGTAGGCAAAGAGGGCCTGGGGCCAACGTCCTGACTTTC. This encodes CSVEGRQRGPGANVLTF.

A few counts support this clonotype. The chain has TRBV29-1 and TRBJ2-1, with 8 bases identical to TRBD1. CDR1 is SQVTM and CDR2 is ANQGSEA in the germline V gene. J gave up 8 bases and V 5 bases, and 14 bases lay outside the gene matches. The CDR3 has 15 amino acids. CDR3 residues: CSVLPGTGVIDEQFF. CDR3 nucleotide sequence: TGCAGCGTTCTCCCCGGGACAGGAGTAATCGATGAGCAGTTCTTC.

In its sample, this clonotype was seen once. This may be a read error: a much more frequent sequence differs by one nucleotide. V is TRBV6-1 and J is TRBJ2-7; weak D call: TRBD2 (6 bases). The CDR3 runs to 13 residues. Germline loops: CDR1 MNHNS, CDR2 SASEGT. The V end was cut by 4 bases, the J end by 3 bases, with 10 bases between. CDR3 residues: CASSAGTRYEQYF. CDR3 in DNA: TGTGCCAGCAGTGCCGGGACTCGCTACGAGCAGTACTTC.

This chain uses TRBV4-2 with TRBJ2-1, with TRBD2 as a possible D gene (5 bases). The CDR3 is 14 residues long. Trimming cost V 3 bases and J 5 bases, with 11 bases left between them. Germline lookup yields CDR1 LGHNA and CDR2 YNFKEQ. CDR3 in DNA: TGTGCCAGCAGCCAGGCAGAGGGAGACAATGAGCAGTTCTTC. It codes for CASSQAEGDNEQFF.

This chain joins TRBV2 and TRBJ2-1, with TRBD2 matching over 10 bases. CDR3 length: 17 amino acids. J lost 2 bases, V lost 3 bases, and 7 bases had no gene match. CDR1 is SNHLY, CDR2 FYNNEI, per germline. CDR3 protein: CASSDPLAGAPYNEQFF. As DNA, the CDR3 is TGTGCCAGCAGTGACCCCCTAGCGGGAGCTCCCTACAATGAGCAGTTCTTC.

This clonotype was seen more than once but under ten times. The DNA for the CDR3 is TGCAGCGTTGACCCGTCTGGCTACACCTTC. Protein sequence: CSVDPSGYTF. The chain carries TRBV29-1 and TRBJ1-2; D gene unclear. Germline CDR1 and CDR2: SQVTM and ANQGSEA. The CDR3 covers 10 residues. Trimming took 3 bases from V and 7 from J, leaving 6 bases between them. Based on the CDR3 plus reference TRBV29-1 and TRBJ1-2, the full variable domain is SAVISQKPSRDICQRGTSLTIQCQVDSQVTMMFWYRQQPGQSLTLIATANQGSEATYESGFVIDKFPISRPNLTFSTLTVSNMSPEDSSIYLCSVDPSGYTFGSGTRLTVV.

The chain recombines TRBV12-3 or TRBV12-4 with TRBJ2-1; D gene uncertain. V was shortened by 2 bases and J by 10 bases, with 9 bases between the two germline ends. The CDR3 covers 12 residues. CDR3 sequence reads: CASSLSGWEQFF. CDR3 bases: TGTGCCAGCAGTTTATCGGGTTGGGAGCAGTTCTTC.

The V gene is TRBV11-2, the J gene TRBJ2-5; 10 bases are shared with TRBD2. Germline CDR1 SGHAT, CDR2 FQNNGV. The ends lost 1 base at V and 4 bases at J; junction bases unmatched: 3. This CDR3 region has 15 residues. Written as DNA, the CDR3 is TGTGCCAGCAGCTTAGTCCCTAGCGGGGGAGAGACCCAGTACTTC. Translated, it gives CASSLVPSGGETQYF.

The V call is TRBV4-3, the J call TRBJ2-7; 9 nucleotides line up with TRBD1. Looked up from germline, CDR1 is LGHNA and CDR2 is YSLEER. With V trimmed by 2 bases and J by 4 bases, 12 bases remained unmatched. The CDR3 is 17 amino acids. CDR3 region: CASSQYPQDRGGYEQYF. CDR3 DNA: TGCGCCAGCAGCCAATATCCGCAGGACAGGGGAGGGTACGAGCAGTACTTC.

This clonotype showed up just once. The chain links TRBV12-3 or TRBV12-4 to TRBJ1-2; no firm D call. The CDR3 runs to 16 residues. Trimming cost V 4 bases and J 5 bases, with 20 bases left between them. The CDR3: CASSSQDSGILYGYTF. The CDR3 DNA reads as TGTGCCAGCAGTTCACAAGATTCCGGGATTTTATATGGCTACACCTTC.

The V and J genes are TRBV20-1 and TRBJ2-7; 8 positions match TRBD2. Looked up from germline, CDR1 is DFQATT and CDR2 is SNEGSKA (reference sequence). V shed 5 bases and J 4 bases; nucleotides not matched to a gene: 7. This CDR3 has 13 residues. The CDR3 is CSAAAGAVYEQYF. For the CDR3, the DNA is TGCAGTGCTGCAGCGGGAGCCGTGTACGAGCAGTACTTC.

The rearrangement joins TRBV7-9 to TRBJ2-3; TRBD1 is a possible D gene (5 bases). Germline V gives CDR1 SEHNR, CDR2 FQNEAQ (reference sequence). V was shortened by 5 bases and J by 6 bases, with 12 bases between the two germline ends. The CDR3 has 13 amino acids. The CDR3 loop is CASSVRVWDTQYF. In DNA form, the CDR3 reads TGTGCCAGCAGCGTCAGGGTGTGGGATACGCAGTATTTT.

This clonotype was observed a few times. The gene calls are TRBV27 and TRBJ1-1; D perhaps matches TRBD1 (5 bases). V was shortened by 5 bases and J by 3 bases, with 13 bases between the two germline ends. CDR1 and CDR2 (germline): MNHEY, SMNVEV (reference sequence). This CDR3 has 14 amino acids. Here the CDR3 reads CASSPQGRHTEAFF. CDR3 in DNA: TGTGCCAGCAGTCCGCAGGGTCGGCACACTGAAGCTTTCTTT.

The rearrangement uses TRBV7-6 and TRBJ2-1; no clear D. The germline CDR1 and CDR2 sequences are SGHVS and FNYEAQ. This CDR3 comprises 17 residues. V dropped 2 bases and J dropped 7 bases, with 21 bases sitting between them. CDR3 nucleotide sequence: TGTGCCAGCAGCTTAACGGCCGGGTCCACCGACTGGAATGAGCAGTTCTTC. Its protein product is CASSLTAGSTDWNEQFF.

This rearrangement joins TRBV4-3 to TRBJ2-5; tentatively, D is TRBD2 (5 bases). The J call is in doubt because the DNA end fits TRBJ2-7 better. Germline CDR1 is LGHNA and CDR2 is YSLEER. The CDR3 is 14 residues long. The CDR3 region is CASSQGTGNYEQYF. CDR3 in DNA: TGCGCCAGCAGCCAAGGTACGGGAAACTACGAGCAGTACTTC.

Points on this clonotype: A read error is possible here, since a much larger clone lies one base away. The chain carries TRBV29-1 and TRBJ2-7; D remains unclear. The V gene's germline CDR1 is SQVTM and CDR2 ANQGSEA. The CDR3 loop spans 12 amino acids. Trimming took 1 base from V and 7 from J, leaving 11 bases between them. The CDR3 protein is CSVEAGNNEQYF. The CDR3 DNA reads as TGCAGCGTTGAAGCGGGTAACAATGAGCAGTACTTC.

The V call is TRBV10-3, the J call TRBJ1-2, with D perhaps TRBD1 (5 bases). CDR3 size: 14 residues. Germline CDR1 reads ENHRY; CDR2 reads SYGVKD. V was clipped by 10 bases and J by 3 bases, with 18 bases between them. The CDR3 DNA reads TGTGCCACCAGCCCCCAGGGAAACTACTATGGCTACACCTTC. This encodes CATSPQGNYYGYTF.

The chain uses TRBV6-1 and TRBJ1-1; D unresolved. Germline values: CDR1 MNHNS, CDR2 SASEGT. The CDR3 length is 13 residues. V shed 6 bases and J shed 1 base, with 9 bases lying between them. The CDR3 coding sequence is TGTGCCAGCAGCAATATCCAGAACACTGAAGCTTTCTTT. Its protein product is CASSNIQNTEAFF.

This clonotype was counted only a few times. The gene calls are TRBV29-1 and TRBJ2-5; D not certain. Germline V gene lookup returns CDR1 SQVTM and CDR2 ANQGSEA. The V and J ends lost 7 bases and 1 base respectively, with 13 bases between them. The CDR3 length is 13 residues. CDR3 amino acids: CSAGRIFQETQYF. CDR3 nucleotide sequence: TGCAGCGCCGGACGGATTTTCCAAGAGACCCAGTACTTC.

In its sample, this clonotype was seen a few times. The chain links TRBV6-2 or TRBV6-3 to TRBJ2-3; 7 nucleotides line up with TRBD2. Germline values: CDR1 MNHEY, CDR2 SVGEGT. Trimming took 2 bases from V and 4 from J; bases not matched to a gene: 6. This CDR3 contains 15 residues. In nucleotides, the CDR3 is TGTGCCAGCAGTTACCTGCGGGGGACCTCAGATACGCAGTATTTT. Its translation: CASSYLRGTSDTQYF.

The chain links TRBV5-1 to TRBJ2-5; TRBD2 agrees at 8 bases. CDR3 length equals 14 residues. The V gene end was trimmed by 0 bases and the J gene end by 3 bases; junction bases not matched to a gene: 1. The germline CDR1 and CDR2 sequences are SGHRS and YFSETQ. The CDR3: CASSLELAEETQYF. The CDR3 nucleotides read TGCGCCAGCAGCTTGGAACTAGCGGAAGAGACCCAGTACTTC. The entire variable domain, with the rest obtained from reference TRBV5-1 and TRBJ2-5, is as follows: KAGVTQTPRYLIKTRGQQVTLSCSPISGHRSVSWYQQTPGQGLQFLFEYFSETQRNKGNFPGRFSGRQFSNSRSEMNVSTLELGDSALYLCASSLELAEETQYFGPGTRLLVL.

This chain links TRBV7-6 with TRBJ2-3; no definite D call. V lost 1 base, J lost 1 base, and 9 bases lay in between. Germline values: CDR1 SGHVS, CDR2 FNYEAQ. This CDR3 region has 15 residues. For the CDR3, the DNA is TGTGCCAGCAGCTTAGTTTTAGAGGGCACAGATACGCAGTATTTT. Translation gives CASSLVLEGTDTQYF.

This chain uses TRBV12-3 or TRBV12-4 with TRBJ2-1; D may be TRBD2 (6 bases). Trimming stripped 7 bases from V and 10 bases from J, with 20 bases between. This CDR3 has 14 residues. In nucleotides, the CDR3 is TGTGCCAGCACCTGGGCGGGGCAAGCTTGGGAGCAGTTCTTC. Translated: CASTWAGQAWEQFF.